These 24 T cell receptor beta chains were all obtained from the same sample, sequenced in a study of graft-versus-host responses after intestinal transplantation. TCRdb's copy holds only in-frame clones and misses some; the assay was immunoSEQ multiplex PCR. The data show tens of thousands of clones, 91% seen once. No antigen has been assigned to these receptors. Here the sequenced sample was unstimulated CD4+ T cells sorted from spleen or lymph node cells, taken before intestinal transplant. Every receptor here comes from a human donor who received an intestinal transplant.

This chain uses TRBV6-6 with TRBJ1-2; the match to TRBD1 covers 7 bases. Germline CDR1 is MNHNY and CDR2 is SVGAGI (reference sequence). V lost 1 base, J lost 5 bases, and 4 bases stayed unmatched. This CDR3 is 14 amino acids long. The CDR3 reads CASSYWQGGYGYTF. The CDR3 region has the DNA TGTGCCAGCAGTTACTGGCAGGGGGGATATGGCTACACCTTC.

There are a few counts of this clone. V is TRBV6-1 and J is TRBJ1-6, with D possibly being TRBD1 (6 bases). The V end lost 4 bases, the J end lost 8 bases, and 12 bases lay between the germline ends. The CDR3 loop spans 14 amino acids. The germline gives CDR1 MNHNS, CDR2 SASEGT. Here the CDR3 reads CASSGGGAYSPLHF. In nucleotides, the CDR3 is TGTGCCAGCAGTGGCGGGGGCGCGTATTCACCCCTCCACTTT.

The rearrangement uses TRBV6-6 and TRBJ1-1; the match to TRBD1 covers 8 bases. The CDR3 contains 14 residues. V lost 6 bases to trimming and J lost 3 bases; unmatched junction nucleotides: 6. The germline gives CDR1 MNHNY, CDR2 SVGAGI (reference sequence). CDR3 region: CASSQGAWDTEAFF. The CDR3 DNA is TGTGCCAGCAGCCAGGGGGCCTGGGACACTGAAGCTTTCTTT.

The genes are TRBV29-1 and TRBJ2-7, with TRBD1 as a possible D gene (6 bases). Trimming cost V 4 bases and J 2 bases, with 6 bases left between them. CDR3 length: 11 amino acids. CDR1 is SQVTM and CDR2 is ANQGSEA in the germline V gene. CDR3 sequence (DNA): TGCAGCGTTGGGGACACCTACGAGCAGTACTTC. This gives the protein CSVGDTYEQYF.

V and J are TRBV6-5 and TRBJ2-2, with 10 bases matching TRBD2. With 0 bases clipped from V and 8 bases from J, the junction kept 6 bases outside the gene matches. The germline V gene encodes CDR1 MNHEY and CDR2 SVGAGI. CDR3 length equals 16 residues. The CDR3 DNA reads as TGTGCCAGCAGTTACTCGTCTAGCGGGGGAGTAGGGGAGCTGTTTTTT. Its protein product is CASSYSSSGGVGELFF.

The rearrangement uses TRBV11-3 and TRBJ2-2; TRBD1 matches at 12 bases. Trimming at V came to 7 bases and at J to 0 bases, leaving 9 bases not matched to a gene. The CDR3 is 18 residues long. Germline CDR1 reads SGHNT; CDR2 reads YENEEA. As DNA, the CDR3 is TGTGCCAGCACCACAAGGGGACAGGGGGCCGCGAACACCGGGGAGCTGTTTTTT. This encodes CASTTRGQGAANTGELFF.

CDR3 amino acids: CASSLHGEGTGELFF. Written as DNA, the CDR3 is TGTGCCAGCAGCTTGCACGGGGAGGGCACCGGGGAGCTGTTTTTT. The V gene is TRBV5-6, the J gene TRBJ2-2; 7 nucleotides agree with TRBD2. There are 15 residues in the CDR3. Germline CDR1 reads SGHDT; CDR2 reads YYEEEE. J lost 4 bases, V lost 1 base, and 4 bases had no gene match. The complete variable domain, with remaining parts taken from reference TRBV5-6 and TRBJ2-2, reads DAGVTQSPTHLIKTRGQQVTLRCSPKSGHDTVSWYQQALGQGPQFIFQYYEEEERQRGNFPDRFSGHQFPNYSSELNVNALLLGDSALYLCASSLHGEGTGELFFGEGSRLTVL.

The V gene is TRBV18, the J gene TRBJ1-5, with 8 nucleotides matching TRBD1. The trim removed 3 bases at V and 9 bases at J, leaving 7 bases unmatched. This CDR3 has 14 amino acids. Germline-derived CDR1 and CDR2 are KGHSH and LQKENI. The CDR3 coding sequence is TGTGCCAGCTCACCGGGGACAGGCGCGAGGCCCCAGCATTTT. Translation gives CASSPGTGARPQHF.

This chain joins TRBV29-1 and TRBJ1-1; D uncertain. V was shortened by 7 bases and J by 3 bases, with 9 bases between the two germline ends. Germline CDR1 and CDR2: SQVTM and ANQGSEA. The CDR3 sequence is 11 residues long. The CDR3 spells CSALSDTEAFF. DNA for the CDR3: TGCAGCGCATTATCGGACACTGAAGCTTTCTTT. Filled out from reference TRBV29-1 and TRBJ1-1, the complete variable domain reads SAVISQKPSRDICQRGTSLTIQCQVDSQVTMMFWYRQQPGQSLTLIATANQGSEATYESGFVIDKFPISRPNLTFSTLTVSNMSPEDSSIYLCSALSDTEAFFGQGTRLTVV.

The CDR3 spells CASRDPRQGRGYGYTF. In nucleotides, the CDR3 is TGTGCCAGCAGAGACCCCCGACAGGGGCGTGGCTATGGCTACACCTTC. The chain uses TRBV7-2 and TRBJ1-2, with 8 nucleotides matching TRBD1. CDR3 length: 16 amino acids. Germline assignment: CDR1 SGHTA and CDR2 FQGNSA. V gave up 6 bases and J gave up 4 bases; unmatched junction bases: 13.

This sequence joins TRBV7-2 and TRBJ2-7, with D possibly being TRBD1 (6 bases). Germline assignment: CDR1 SGHTA and CDR2 FQGNSA. The V gene lost 3 bases and the J gene lost 5 bases, with 11 bases spanning the gap. CDR3 length: 13 amino acids. The CDR3 loop is CASSFQTGDEQYF. CDR3 DNA: TGTGCCAGCAGCTTCCAGACAGGCGACGAGCAGTACTTC.

This rearrangement joins TRBV18 to TRBJ2-2; TRBD1 matches at 8 bases. Germline CDR1 reads KGHSH; CDR2 reads LQKENI. CDR3 size: 15 residues. V gave up 6 bases and J gave up 4 bases; unmatched junction bases: 7. CDR3 amino acids: CASSQDRAATGELFF. CDR3 nucleotide sequence: TGTGCCAGCTCCCAGGACAGGGCGGCCACCGGGGAGCTGTTTTTT.

The chain combines TRBV7-8 with TRBJ1-1; 7 nucleotides agree with TRBD1. The V gene end was trimmed by 3 bases and the J gene end by 4 bases; junction bases not matched to a gene: 8. This CDR3 is 15 amino acids long. Looked up from germline, CDR1 is SGHVS and CDR2 is FQNEAQ. The CDR3 coding sequence is TGTGCCAGCAGCTTTTGGACAGGAGAAAGCACTGAAGCTTTCTTT. Encoded protein: CASSFWTGESTEAFF.

The J gene is TRBJ1-1, the V gene TRBV5-4, with 9 bases fitting TRBD1. CDR1 is SGHNT, CDR2 YYREEE, per germline (reference sequence). The CDR3 sequence is 16 residues long. Trimming removed 3 bases from V and 1 base from J; junction bases left unmatched: 7. The CDR3 bases are TGTGCCAGCAGCTCGTTACAGGGGGCGACGAACACTGAAGCTTTCTTT. Translating it yields CASSSLQGATNTEAFF.

This chain connects TRBV7-2 to TRBJ2-7, with 11 bases identical to TRBD2. The CDR3 extends over 14 amino acids. The ends lost 5 bases at V and 5 bases at J; junction bases unmatched: 5. Germline CDR1 and CDR2: SGHTA and FQGNSA. The CDR3 DNA is TGTGCCAGCAGCCCTAGCGGGGGGTTTCACGAGCAGTACTTC. This codes for CASSPSGGFHEQYF. The full variable domain, completed using reference TRBV7-2 and TRBJ2-7, is GAGVSQSPSNKVTEKGKDVELRCDPISGHTALYWYRQSLGQGLEFLIYFQGNSAPDKSGLPSDRFSAERTGGSVSTLTIQRTQQEDSAVYLCASSPSGGFHEQYFGPGTRLTVT.

V and J are TRBV19 and TRBJ2-3, with D perhaps TRBD2 (5 bases). Germline loops: CDR1 LNHDA, CDR2 SQIVND (reference sequence). V dropped 5 bases and J dropped 0 bases, with 12 bases sitting between them. The CDR3 covers 15 residues. The CDR3 here is CASSPGWTSTDTQYF. CDR3 nucleotide sequence: TGTGCCAGTAGTCCCGGGTGGACTAGCACAGATACGCAGTATTTT. Looking up the rest from reference TRBV19 and TRBJ2-3 gives the full variable domain: DGGITQSPKYLFRKEGQNVTLSCEQNLNHDAMYWYRQDPGQGLRLIYYSQIVNDFQKGDIAEGYSVSREKKESFPLTVTSAQKNPTAFYLCASSPGWTSTDTQYFGPGTRLTVL.

The chain joins TRBV6-4 to TRBJ1-1; D is uncertain. Trimming left V 2 bases short and J 1 base short, with 5 bases between. Germline CDR1 is MRHNA and CDR2 is SNTAGT. The CDR3 runs to 13 residues. The chain's CDR3 is CASSDSQNTEAFF. CDR3 sequence (DNA): TGTGCCAGCAGTGACAGCCAGAACACTGAAGCTTTCTTT.

This sequence joins TRBV7-2 and TRBJ2-1; D is perhaps TRBD1 (5 bases). Germline loops: CDR1 SGHTA, CDR2 FQGNSA. Trimming took 4 bases from V and 9 from J, leaving 10 bases between them. CDR3 size: 12 residues. CDR3 region: CASSYLGAEQFF. The CDR3 bases are TGTGCCAGCAGCTACCTTGGGGCTGAGCAGTTCTTC. Looking up the rest from reference TRBV7-2 and TRBJ2-1 gives the full variable domain: GAGVSQSPSNKVTEKGKDVELRCDPISGHTALYWYRQSLGQGLEFLIYFQGNSAPDKSGLPSDRFSAERTGGSVSTLTIQRTQQEDSAVYLCASSYLGAEQFFGPGTRLTVL.

This chain connects TRBV7-7 to TRBJ2-2; no clear D. Germline CDR1 and CDR2: SSHAT and FNYEAQ (reference sequence). This CDR3 comprises 14 residues. Trimming pared 1 base from V and 1 base from J, leaving 4 bases between. In DNA, the CDR3 is TGTGCCAGCAGCTTAGGAGGGAACACCGGGGAGCTGTTTTTT. This translates into CASSLGGNTGELFF.

The V and J genes are TRBV7-2 and TRBJ2-3, with D possibly being TRBD2 (6 bases). Germline lookup yields CDR1 SGHTA and CDR2 FQGNSA. The CDR3 contains 16 residues. V was trimmed by 0 bases and J by 2 bases, leaving 12 bases between them. Here the CDR3 reads CASSLALGGATDTQYF. The DNA of the CDR3 is TGTGCCAGCAGCTTAGCGCTCGGCGGGGCCACAGATACGCAGTATTTT.

This clone was picked up one time. This chain joins TRBV7-2 and TRBJ2-3; D may be TRBD2 (6 bases). V was clipped by 4 bases and J by 10 bases, with 12 bases between them. The CDR3 covers 12 residues. Germline CDR1 SGHTA, CDR2 FQGNSA. The CDR3 coding sequence is TGTGCCAGCAGCTCCACTAGGGAGGCGCAGTATTTT. It translates to CASSSTREAQYF.

The rearrangement links TRBV7-9 to TRBJ2-7; the match to TRBD1 covers 7 bases. Trimming removed 7 bases from V and 2 bases from J; junction bases left unmatched: 5. Germline V gives CDR1 SEHNR, CDR2 FQNEAQ (reference sequence). The CDR3 loop spans 13 amino acids. CDR3 amino acids: CASTQGTAYEQYF. CDR3 in DNA: TGTGCCAGCACCCAGGGGACAGCCTACGAGCAGTACTTC. Filled out from reference TRBV7-9 and TRBJ2-7, the complete variable domain reads DTGVSQNPRHKITKRGQNVTFRCDPISEHNRLYWYRQTLGQGPEFLTYFQNEAQLEKSRLLSDRFSAERPKGSFSTLEIQRTEQGDSAMYLCASTQGTAYEQYFGPGTRLTVT.

The genes are TRBV7-2 and TRBJ2-7, with D perhaps TRBD1 (6 bases). Per the germline V gene, CDR1 is SGHTA and CDR2 is FQGNSA. Trimming removed 5 bases from V and 2 bases from J, with 19 bases in between. The CDR3 extends over 16 amino acids. The CDR3 nucleotides read TGTGCCAGCAGCAGTACTAGGGGGAAGGAGGCCTACGAGCAGTACTTC. Residues: CASSSTRGKEAYEQYF. Combining the CDR3 with reference TRBV7-2 and TRBJ2-7 gives the whole variable domain GAGVSQSPSNKVTEKGKDVELRCDPISGHTALYWYRQSLGQGLEFLIYFQGNSAPDKSGLPSDRFSAERTGGSVSTLTIQRTQQEDSAVYLCASSSTRGKEAYEQYFGPGTRLTVT.

This chain joins TRBV2 and TRBJ2-6; D perhaps matches TRBD2 (6 bases). Looked up from germline, CDR1 is SNHLY and CDR2 is FYNNEI. This CDR3 comprises 16 residues. V was shortened by 8 bases and J by 4 bases, with 18 bases between the two germline ends. Written as DNA, the CDR3 is TGTGCCAGCTATTGGGGGGTACCTGTAGGGGCCAACGTCCTGACTTTC. Protein sequence: CASYWGVPVGANVLTF.